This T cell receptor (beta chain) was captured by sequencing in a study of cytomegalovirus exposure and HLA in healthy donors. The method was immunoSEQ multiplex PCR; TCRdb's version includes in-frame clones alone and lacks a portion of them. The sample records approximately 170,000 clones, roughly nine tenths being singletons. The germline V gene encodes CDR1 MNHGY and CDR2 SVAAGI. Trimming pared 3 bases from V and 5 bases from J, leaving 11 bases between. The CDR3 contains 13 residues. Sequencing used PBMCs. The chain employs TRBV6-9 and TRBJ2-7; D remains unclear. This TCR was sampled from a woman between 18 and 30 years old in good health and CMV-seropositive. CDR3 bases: TGTGCCAGCAGTTACCCAGACATGGACGAGCAGTACTTC. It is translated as CASSYPDMDEQYF.